The entry below describes one T cell receptor (beta chain). Its antigen is not known. V lost 1 base to trimming and J lost 4 bases, with 14 bases between them. The CDR3 runs to 15 residues. The V gene's germline CDR1 is DFQATT and CDR2 SNEGSKA (reference sequence). This specimen belongs to a study of early T cells in non-severe SARS-CoV-2 infection. Study details: Sequenced material consisted of bulk RNA (from unsorted whole blood), and chains were unpaired.

Whole-study results and caveats: VDJdb-based matching was biased toward anti-spike CD8 responses and missed private and CD4 specificities.

Researchers attached unique molecular identifiers to individual cDNA molecules. TCRdb called the 5' RACE reads again in MiXCR, with one record for every CDR3 protein. The sample includes 35,000 to 45,000 distinct CDR3 sequences, 5.5% to 8% of them seen just once. The sequencing here drew on whole blood, taken at baseline. The receptor comes from an adult who was a healthcare worker with PCR-confirmed SARS-CoV-2 infection or an uninfected control (not recorded which). The J gene is TRBJ2-1, the V gene TRBV20-1; a possible D gene is TRBD1 (5 bases). The CDR3 DNA sequence: TGCAGTGCTAGAGCTGGGGCAGGGCTGTACAATGAGCAGTTCTTC. It codes for CSARAGAGLYNEQFF.